This TCR beta chain was sequenced during a study of blood T cell repertoires in COVID-19 (dated by TCRdb to 2018 to 2021). As for the study more broadly: Collaborator samples came from the United States, Italy and Spain and covered acute and convalescent phases of COVID-19. The material from the prospective study consisted of cDNA or gDNA derived from T cells, B-cell-depleted T cells, or PBMCs. Deeply sampled blood TCRbeta repertoires from subjects exposed to, actively infected with, or recovered from COVID-19 were included in the dataset. A freely available public database, intended as a resource for researchers studying the immune response to SARS-CoV-2, is where the repertoires were released. The samples were drawn from two sources: the first 160 participants of the ongoing ImmuneRACE study, and 1,254 subjects contributed by 6 global collaborators. Sample metadata almost always included a de-identified subject ID, COVID-19 status, age in years and sex. Where HLA class I and class II types were available, the types were taken from metadata supplied by the sample provider, not from assay-based typing. Summary of the overall study and its limitations: How much clinical and demographic metadata was included differed by source and by participant, and the metadata was provided uncurated.

The collaborating institutions used their own protocols to collect whole blood in K2EDTA tubes. Collaborator samples were shipped for TCRbeta analysis as frozen whole blood, isolated PBMCs, or DNA extracted from either sample type. Comments on this clone: Its antigen is currently not known. No much larger clonotype is one base removed from it; base qualities were not supplied.

V ends up 4 bases short and J 10 bases short, with an unmatched junction base count of 4. The CDR3, from cysteine to phenylalanine, totals 14 residues. Only the CDR3 region is kept as DNA, spanning 42 bases read in frame from base 1. Reading the germline V gene gives CDR1 KGHDR and CDR2 SFDVKD. TCRbeta CDR3 regions were amplified from genomic DNA by means of the immunoSEQ Assay, a bias-controlled multiplex PCR. As for the authors' bioinformatics: The number of nucleated cells in each sample was estimated from the amplification of reference gene primers within the assay. To quantify the absolute abundance of each unique TCRbeta CDR3 rearrangement, sequence reads were collapsed and filtered. For each sample, productive Simpson clonality was calculated as the square root of Simpson's diversity index across productive rearrangements. TCRdb stores this immuneACCESS table with in-frame sequences only. Part of the clones is absent; in the studies checked, under half of the shortfall reflects unresolved V genes, and no reason is known for the rest. V, J and clone size are taken as reported in that table, and D and trimming were inferred from the DNA itself. The sample includes more than 70,000 clones, with 85% to 90% observed a single time. The ten top clones hold 3.5% to 4% of the sample.

Material: peripheral blood. The TCR comes from a man in his 60s with acute or convalescent COVID-19. Recombination linked TRBV24-1 to TRBJ2-1; a stretch of 12 junction bases matches TRBD2. This receptor carries the CDR3 CATSDPTSGGEQFF. The nucleotide sequence is given as TGTGCCACCAGTGACCCGACTAGCGGGGGAGAGCAGTTCTTC.